This TCR beta chain was captured in a study of cytomegalovirus exposure and HLA in healthy donors. Study-level information: Genotyping of roughly 400 donors showed that 70% to 90% belonged to the Caucasian-associated ancestry cluster.

To note about this clone: Its antigen is unidentified. At one boundary the junction diverges from the germline segment, which might be a read error.

Study results and limitations: Trimming of TCR beta V- and J-genes showed a link, identified in a later analysis, to a missense DCLRE1C variant. Clonal expansion was found to be greater in HLA-associated TCR beta chains than in equally common others in a later analysis.

The study ran its PCR with 60 Vbeta and 13 Jbeta primers. Sequencing used immunoSEQ multiplex PCR; TCRdb keeps in-frame clones, though not all of them. The sample shows tens of thousands of clones, under 80% of them seen only once. Looked up from germline, CDR1 is SEHNR and CDR2 is FQNEAQ (reference sequence). The CDR3 loop spans 14 amino acids. Sequencing input: PBMCs. This TCR derives from a man aged 55 to 70 in good health and CMV-seropositive. The rearrangement joins TRBV7-9 to TRBJ2-3, with D tentatively TRBD2 (6 bases). The chain's CDR3 is CSSSSYGGTDTQYF. CDR3 DNA: TGTTCCAGCAGCTCTTATGGAGGGACAGATACGCAGTATTTT. Based on the CDR3 plus reference TRBV7-9 and TRBJ2-3, the full variable domain is DTGVSQNPRHKITKRGQNVTFRCDPISEHNRLYWYRQTLGQGPEFLTYFQNEAQLEKSRLLSDRFSAERPKGSFSTLEIQRTEQGDSAMYLCSSSSYGGTDTQYFGPGTRLTVL.